Given below is one T cell receptor (beta chain) in context. Its antigen is unknown. The sample originates from a study of monozygotic twins with inflammatory bowel disease. The study, taken as a whole, reports: No separation of different T cell subtypes was possible.

CDR3 length: 16 amino acids. From germline, CDR1 is MNHEY and CDR2 SVGEGT. Samples each yielded cDNA through eight separate reactions. A 6-nucleotide sample barcode was carried by the UMIs, which template switching added. Amplification used two nested PCRs: 16 cycles, then 9 cycles, on TCRalpha/TCRbeta cDNA. With the 5' RACE reads reprocessed, TCRdb shows one record per CDR3 protein and no DNA. This listing includes 120,000 to 150,000 distinct CDR3 sequences. Sequencing was performed on blood. The chain recombines TRBV6-2 or TRBV6-3 with TRBJ2-5; the D call of TRBD1 rests on TCRdb alone, since no DNA is present to check it. This TCR derives from a human donor with ulcerative colitis or Crohn's disease, or a healthy co-twin of an affected twin (not recorded which). CDR3 amino acids: CASSWDRWIYQETQYF.